The clone carrying this T cell receptor beta chain has a handful of counts. This sample is part of a study of response to subunit inactivated influenza vaccine. The J segment lost 8 bases and the V segment lost 4 bases, leaving 8 bases of the junction unmatched. The CDR3 covers 15 residues. Germline CDR1 reads SGHRS; CDR2 reads YFSETQ. TCRdb used MiXCR to reprocess the RT-PCR reads, holding one entry per CDR3 protein. The table includes some 640,000 distinct CDR3 sequences, more than 11% detected once. The chain joins TRBV5-1 to TRBJ2-3; 12 bases are a match to TRBD2. The specimen comprised PBMCs from blood, sampled approximately 15 days before vaccination. The TCR sequence derives from a man aged 45-65 years who received an inactivated influenza vaccine. CDR3 nucleotides: TGCGCCAGCAGCCCGACTAGCGGGGGAGGGGGTACGCAGTATTTT. This encodes CASSPTSGGGGTQYF.